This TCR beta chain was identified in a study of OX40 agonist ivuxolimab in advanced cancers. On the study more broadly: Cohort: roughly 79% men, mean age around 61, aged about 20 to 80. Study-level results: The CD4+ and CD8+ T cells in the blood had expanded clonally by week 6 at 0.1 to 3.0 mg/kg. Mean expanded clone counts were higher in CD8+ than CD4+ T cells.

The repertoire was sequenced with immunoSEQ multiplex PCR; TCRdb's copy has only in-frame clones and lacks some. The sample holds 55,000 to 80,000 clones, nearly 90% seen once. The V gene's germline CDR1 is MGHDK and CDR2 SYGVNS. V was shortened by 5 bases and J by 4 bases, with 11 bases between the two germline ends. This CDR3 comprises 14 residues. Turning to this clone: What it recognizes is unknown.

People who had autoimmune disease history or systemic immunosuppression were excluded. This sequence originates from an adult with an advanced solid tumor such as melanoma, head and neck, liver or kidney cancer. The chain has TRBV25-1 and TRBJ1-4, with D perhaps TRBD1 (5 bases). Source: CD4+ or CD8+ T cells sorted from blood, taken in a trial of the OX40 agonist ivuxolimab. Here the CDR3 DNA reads TGTGCCAGCAGTAGGGACGGCAATAATGAAAAACTGTTTTTT. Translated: CASSRDGNNEKLFF.